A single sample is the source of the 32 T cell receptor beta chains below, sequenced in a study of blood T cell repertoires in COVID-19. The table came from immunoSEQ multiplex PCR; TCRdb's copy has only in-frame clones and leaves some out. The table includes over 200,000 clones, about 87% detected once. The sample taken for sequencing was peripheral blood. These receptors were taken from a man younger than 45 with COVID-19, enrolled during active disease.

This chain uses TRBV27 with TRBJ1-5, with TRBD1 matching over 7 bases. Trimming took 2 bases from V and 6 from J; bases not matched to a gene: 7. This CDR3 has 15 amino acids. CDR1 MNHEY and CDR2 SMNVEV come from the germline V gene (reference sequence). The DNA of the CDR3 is TGTGCCAGCAGTTTACTGGGGACAGTCGGTCAGCCCCAGCATTTT. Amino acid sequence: CASSLLGTVGQPQHF.

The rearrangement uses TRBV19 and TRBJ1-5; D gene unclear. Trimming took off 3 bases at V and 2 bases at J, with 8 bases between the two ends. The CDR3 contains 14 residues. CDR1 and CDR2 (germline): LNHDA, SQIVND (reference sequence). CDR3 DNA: TGTGCCAGTAGTATGGGAGAGGGCAATCAGCCCCAGCATTTT. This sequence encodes CASSMGEGNQPQHF.

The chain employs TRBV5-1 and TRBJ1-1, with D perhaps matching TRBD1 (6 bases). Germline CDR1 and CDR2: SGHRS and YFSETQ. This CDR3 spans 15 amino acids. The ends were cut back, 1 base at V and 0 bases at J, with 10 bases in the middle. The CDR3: CASSLWGGLNTEAFF. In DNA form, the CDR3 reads TGCGCCAGCAGCTTGTGGGGGGGCTTGAACACTGAAGCTTTCTTT.

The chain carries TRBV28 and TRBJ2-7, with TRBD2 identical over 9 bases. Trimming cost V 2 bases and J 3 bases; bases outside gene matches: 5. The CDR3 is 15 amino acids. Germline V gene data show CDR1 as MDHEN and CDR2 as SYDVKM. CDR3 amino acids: CASSLPSGIIYEQYF. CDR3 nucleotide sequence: TGTGCCAGCAGTTTACCTAGCGGGATTATCTACGAGCAGTACTTC.

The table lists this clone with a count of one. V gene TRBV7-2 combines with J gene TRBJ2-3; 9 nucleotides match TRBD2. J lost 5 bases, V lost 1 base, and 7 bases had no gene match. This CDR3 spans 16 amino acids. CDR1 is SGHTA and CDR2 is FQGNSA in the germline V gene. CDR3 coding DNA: TGTGCCAGCAGCTTAGGGGGCGGGAGGGCCTTAGATACGCAGTATTTT. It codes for CASSLGGGRALDTQYF.

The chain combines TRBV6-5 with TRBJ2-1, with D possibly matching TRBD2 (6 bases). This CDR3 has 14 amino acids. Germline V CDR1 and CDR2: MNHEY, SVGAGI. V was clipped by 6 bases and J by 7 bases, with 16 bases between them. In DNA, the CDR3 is TGTGCCAGCAGCCGTGCAGGGAGGAGAAATGAGCAGTTCTTC. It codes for CASSRAGRRNEQFF.

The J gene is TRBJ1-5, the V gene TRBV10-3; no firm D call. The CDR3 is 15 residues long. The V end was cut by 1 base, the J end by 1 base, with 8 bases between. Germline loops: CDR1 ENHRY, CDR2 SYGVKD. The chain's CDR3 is CAISELEGSNQPQHF. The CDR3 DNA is TGTGCCATCAGTGAGTTGGAGGGAAGCAATCAGCCCCAGCATTTT.

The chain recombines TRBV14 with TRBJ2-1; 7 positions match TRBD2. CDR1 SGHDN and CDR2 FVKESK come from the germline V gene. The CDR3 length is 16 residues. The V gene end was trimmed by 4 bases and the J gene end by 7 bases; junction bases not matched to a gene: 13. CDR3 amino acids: CASSLLAGVGYNEQFF. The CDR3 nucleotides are TGTGCCAGCAGCCTCCTGGCGGGGGTTGGATATAATGAGCAGTTCTTC.

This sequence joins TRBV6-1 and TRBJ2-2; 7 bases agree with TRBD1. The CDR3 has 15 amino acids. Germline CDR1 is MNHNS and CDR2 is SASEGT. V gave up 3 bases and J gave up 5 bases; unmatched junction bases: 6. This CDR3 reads CASSEPGQRTGELFF. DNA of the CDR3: TGTGCCAGCAGTGAGCCGGGACAGAGGACCGGGGAGCTGTTTTTT.

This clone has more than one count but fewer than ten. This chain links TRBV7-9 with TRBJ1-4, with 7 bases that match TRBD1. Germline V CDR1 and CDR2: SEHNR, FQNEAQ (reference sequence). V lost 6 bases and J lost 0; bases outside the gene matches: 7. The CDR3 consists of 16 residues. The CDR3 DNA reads TGTGCCAGCAGTTTTGGACAGGCTGCAACTAATGAAAAACTGTTTTTT. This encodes CASSFGQAATNEKLFF.

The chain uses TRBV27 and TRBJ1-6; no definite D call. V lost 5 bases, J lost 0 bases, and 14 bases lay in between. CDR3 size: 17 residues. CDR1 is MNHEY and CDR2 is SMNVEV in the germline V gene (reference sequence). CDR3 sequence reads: CASSPSRGSSYNSPLHF. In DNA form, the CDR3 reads TGTGCCAGCAGTCCCTCCCGGGGAAGCTCCTATAATTCACCCCTCCACTTT.

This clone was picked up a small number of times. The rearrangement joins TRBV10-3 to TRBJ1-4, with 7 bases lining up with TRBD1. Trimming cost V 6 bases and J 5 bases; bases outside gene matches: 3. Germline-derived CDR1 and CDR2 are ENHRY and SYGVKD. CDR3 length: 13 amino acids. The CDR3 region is CAIRRQGNEKLFF. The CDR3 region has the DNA TGTGCCATCAGGAGACAGGGAAATGAAAAACTGTTTTTT.

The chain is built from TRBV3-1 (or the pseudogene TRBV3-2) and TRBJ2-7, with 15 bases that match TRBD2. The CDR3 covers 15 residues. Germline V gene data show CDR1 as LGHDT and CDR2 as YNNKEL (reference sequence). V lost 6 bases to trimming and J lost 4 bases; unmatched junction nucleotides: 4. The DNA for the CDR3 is TGTGCCAGCAGTCGGACTAGCGGGAGGGGTTACGAGCAGTACTTC. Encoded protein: CASSRTSGRGYEQYF.

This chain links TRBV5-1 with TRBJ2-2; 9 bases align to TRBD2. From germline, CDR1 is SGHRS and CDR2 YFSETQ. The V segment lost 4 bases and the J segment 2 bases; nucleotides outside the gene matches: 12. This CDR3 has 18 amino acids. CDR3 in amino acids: CASSPRKSSGINTGELFF. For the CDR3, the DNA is TGCGCCAGCAGCCCCCGTAAGTCTAGCGGGATAAACACCGGGGAGCTGTTTTTT.

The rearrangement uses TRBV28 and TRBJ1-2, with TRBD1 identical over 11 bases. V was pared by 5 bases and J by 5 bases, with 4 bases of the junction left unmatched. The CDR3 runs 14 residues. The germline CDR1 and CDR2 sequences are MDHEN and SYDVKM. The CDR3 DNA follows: TGTGCCAGCAGTCCTGGACAGGGGGCATATGGCTACACCTTC. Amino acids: CASSPGQGAYGYTF.

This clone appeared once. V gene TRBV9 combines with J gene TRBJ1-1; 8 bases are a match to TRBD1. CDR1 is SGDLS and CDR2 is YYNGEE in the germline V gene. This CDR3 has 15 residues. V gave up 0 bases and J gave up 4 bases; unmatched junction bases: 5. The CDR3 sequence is CASSVGTGPSTEAFF. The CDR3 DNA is TGTGCCAGCAGCGTAGGGACAGGGCCGAGCACTGAAGCTTTCTTT.

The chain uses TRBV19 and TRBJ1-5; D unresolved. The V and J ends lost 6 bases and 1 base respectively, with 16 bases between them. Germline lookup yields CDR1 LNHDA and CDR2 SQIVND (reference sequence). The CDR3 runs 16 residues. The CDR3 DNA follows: TGTGCCAGTAGCAAGGAGGGCCGGTGGAGCAATCAGCCCCAGCATTTT. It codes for CASSKEGRWSNQPQHF.

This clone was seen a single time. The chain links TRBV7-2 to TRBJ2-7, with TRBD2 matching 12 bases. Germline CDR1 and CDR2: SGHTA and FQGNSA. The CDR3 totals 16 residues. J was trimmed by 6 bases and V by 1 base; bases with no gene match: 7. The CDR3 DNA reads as TGTGCCAGCAGCTTAGAGGTACTAGCGGGGGGTAGCGAGCAGTACTTC. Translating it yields CASSLEVLAGGSEQYF.

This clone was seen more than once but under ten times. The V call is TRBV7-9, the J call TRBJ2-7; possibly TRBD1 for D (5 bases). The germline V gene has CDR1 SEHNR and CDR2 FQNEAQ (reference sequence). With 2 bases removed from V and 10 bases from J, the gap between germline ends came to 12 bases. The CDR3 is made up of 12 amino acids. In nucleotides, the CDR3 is TGTGCCAGCAGCTTATCAGACAGCCCCCAGTACTTC. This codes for CASSLSDSPQYF.

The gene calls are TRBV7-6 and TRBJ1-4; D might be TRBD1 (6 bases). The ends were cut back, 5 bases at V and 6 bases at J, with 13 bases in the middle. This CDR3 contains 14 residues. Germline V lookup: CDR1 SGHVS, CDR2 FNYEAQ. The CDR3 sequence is CASSQSTGDEKLFF. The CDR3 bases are TGTGCCAGCAGCCAATCGACAGGAGATGAAAAACTGTTTTTT.

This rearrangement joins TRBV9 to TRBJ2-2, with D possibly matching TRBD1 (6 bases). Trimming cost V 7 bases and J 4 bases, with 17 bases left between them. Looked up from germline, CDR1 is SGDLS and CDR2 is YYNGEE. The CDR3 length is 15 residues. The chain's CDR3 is CASAAGGGGTGELFF. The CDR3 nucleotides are TGTGCCAGCGCGGCTGGTGGGGGCGGCACCGGGGAGCTGTTTTTT.

The CDR3 nucleotides read TGTGCCAGCAGCCCAGGACAGAGCTATGGCTACACCTTC. Amino acid sequence: CASSPGQSYGYTF. The chain employs TRBV9 and TRBJ1-2, with a weak D call TRBD1 (6 bases). The V gene's germline CDR1 is SGDLS and CDR2 YYNGEE. Deletions cut 4 bases from V and 4 bases from J, with 11 bases between. This CDR3 region has 13 residues.

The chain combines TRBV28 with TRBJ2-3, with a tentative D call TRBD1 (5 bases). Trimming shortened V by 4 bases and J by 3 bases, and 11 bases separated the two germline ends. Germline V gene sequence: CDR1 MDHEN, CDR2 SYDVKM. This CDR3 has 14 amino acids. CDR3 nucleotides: TGTGCCAGCAGTTCCACCCGACAGACAGATACGCAGTATTTT. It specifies CASSSTRQTDTQYF.

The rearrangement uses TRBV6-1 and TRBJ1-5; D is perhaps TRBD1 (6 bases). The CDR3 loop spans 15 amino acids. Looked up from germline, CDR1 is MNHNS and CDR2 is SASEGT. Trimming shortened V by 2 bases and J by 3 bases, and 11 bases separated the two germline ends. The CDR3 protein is CASSERTAFNQPQHF. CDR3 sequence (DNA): TGTGCCAGCAGTGAACGGACAGCCTTCAATCAGCCCCAGCATTTT.

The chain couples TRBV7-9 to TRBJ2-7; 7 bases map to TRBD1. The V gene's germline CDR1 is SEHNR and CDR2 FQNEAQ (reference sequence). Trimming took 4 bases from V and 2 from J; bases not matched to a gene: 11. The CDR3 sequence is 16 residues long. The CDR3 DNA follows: TGTGCCAGCAGCTCGAGTACCGGGACAGTAGCCTACGAGCAGTACTTC. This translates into CASSSSTGTVAYEQYF.

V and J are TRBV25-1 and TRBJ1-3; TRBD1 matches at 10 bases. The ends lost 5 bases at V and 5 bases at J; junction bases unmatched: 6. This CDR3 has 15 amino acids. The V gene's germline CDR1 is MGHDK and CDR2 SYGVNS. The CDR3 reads CASSRQGAFRNTIYF. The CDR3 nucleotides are TGTGCCAGCAGTCGACAGGGGGCCTTTAGAAACACCATATATTTT.

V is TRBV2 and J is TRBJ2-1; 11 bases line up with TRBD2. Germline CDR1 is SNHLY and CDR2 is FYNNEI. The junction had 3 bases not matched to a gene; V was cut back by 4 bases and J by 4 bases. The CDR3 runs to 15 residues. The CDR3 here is CASSVSGGAYNEQFF. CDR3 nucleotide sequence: TGTGCCAGCAGTGTTAGCGGGGGGGCTTACAATGAGCAGTTCTTC.

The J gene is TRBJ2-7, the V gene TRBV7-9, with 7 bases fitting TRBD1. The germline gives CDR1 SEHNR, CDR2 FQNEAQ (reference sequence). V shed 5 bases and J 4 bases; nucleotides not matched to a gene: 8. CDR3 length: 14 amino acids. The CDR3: CASSPRGSVYEQYF. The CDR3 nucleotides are TGTGCCAGCAGCCCCAGGGGGTCCGTATACGAGCAGTACTTC.

CDR3 DNA: TGTGCCAGCAGCCCAAGGACAAGGACGAACACTGAAGCTTTCTTT. Translated: CASSPRTRTNTEAFF. The chain is built from TRBV9 and TRBJ1-1; D possibly corresponds to TRBD1 (5 bases). Germline CDR1 and CDR2: SGDLS and YYNGEE. Trimming left V 4 bases short and J 1 base short, with 14 bases between. This CDR3 comprises 15 residues.

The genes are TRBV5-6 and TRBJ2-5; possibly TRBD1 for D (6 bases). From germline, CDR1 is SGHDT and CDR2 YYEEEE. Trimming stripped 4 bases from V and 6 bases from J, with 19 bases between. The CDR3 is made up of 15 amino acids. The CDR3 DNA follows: TGTGCCAGCAGCCCCACGGACAGCGTCCAGCAGACCCAGTACTTC. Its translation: CASSPTDSVQQTQYF.

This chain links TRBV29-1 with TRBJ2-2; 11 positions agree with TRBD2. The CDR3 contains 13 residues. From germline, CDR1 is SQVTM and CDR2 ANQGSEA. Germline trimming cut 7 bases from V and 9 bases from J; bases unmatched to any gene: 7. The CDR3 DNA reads TGCAGCGGCCTAACTAGCGGGAGTTGGGAGCTGTTTTTT. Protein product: CSGLTSGSWELFF.

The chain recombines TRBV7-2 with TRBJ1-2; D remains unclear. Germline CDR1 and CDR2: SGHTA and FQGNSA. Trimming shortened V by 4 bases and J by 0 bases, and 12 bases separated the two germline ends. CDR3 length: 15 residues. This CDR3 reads CASSSYTRSNYGYTF. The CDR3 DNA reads TGTGCCAGCAGCTCATACACCCGCTCTAACTATGGCTACACCTTC.